Listed below are T cell receptor beta chains from one sample, sequenced in a study of CXCR3-negative and CXCR3-positive naive CD8 T cells. For each CDR3 protein, TCRdb gives one entry from its re-call of the 5' RACE reads, without DNA. The specimen's table records roughly 99,000 distinct CDR3 sequences. Sample: naive CXCR3+ CD8+ T cells from blood. The receptors stem from a human donor in good health. Some clones in this sample may be carry-over from other donors' samples. The CDR3 runs from the conserved cysteine through the conserved F or W. The order of the fields is J gene, V gene, CDR3 protein.

J gene: TRBJ2-7; V gene: TRBV25-1; CDR3 protein: CASSDWGYEQYF
J gene: TRBJ2-5; V gene: TRBV7-3; CDR3 protein: CASSPSGGRETQYF
J gene: TRBJ2-5; V gene: TRBV7-9; CDR3 protein: CASSLQGPQETQYF
J gene: TRBJ2-5; V gene: TRBV30; CDR3 protein: CAWSSTGGIQETQYF
J gene: TRBJ1-2; V gene: TRBV28; CDR3 protein: CASSWPGGRYGYTF
J gene: TRBJ2-4; V gene: TRBV29-1; CDR3 protein: CSAVAGGQGNIQYF
J gene: TRBJ2-1; V gene: TRBV7-9; CDR3 protein: CASSAYNEQFF
J gene: TRBJ2-1; V gene: TRBV29-1; CDR3 protein: CSLWSPSDEQFF
J gene: TRBJ2-3; V gene: TRBV7-2; CDR3 protein: CASSLLAGGFPDTQYF
J gene: TRBJ2-6; V gene: TRBV6-5; CDR3 protein: CASSLGEGAGGANVLTF
J gene: TRBJ2-1; V gene: TRBV29-1; CDR3 protein: CSVEGTVASVSPYEQFF
J gene: TRBJ2-5; V gene: TRBV29-1; CDR3 protein: CSVVRGTQETQYF
J gene: TRBJ2-3; V gene: TRBV7-6; CDR3 protein: CASSLVDWGYTDTQYF
J gene: TRBJ1-5; V gene: TRBV6-6; CDR3 protein: CASSYSEGWSNQPQHF
J gene: TRBJ1-3; V gene: TRBV28; CDR3 protein: CASSSVLSGGNTIYF
J gene: TRBJ2-1; V gene: TRBV15; CDR3 protein: CATSREGTSSWNNEQFF
J gene: TRBJ1-1; V gene: TRBV3-1; CDR3 protein: CASSQGNTEAFF
J gene: TRBJ2-7; V gene: TRBV12-3/TRBV12-4; CDR3 protein: CANSAGTGVSEQYF
J gene: TRBJ2-7; V gene: TRBV6-6; CDR3 protein: CASSGGRDEQYF
J gene: TRBJ2-1; V gene: TRBV29-1; CDR3 protein: CSVVMREGRNEQFF
J gene: TRBJ2-7; V gene: TRBV7-9; CDR3 protein: CASPGPGTGDGEQYF
J gene: TRBJ1-2; V gene: TRBV6-5; CDR3 protein: CASSPGTLDYTF
J gene: TRBJ1-1; V gene: TRBV13; CDR3 protein: CASSPWLYTEAFF
J gene: TRBJ2-1; V gene: TRBV29-1; CDR3 protein: CSVEDWSRYNEQFF
J gene: TRBJ2-7; V gene: TRBV28; CDR3 protein: CASSLALREDEQYF
J gene: TRBJ2-7; V gene: TRBV11-2; CDR3 protein: CASSLIDEQYF
J gene: TRBJ2-2; V gene: TRBV6-5; CDR3 protein: CASSYFHSDGDTGELFF
J gene: TRBJ2-6; V gene: TRBV13; CDR3 protein: CASSLGPGANVLTF
J gene: TRBJ1-1; V gene: TRBV28; CDR3 protein: CASSSAGVAEAFF
J gene: TRBJ2-1; V gene: TRBV7-9; CDR3 protein: CASSIGLAGRNTYNEQFF
J gene: TRBJ1-2; V gene: TRBV5-1; CDR3 protein: CASSLAAVYGYTF
J gene: TRBJ2-1; V gene: TRBV5-5; CDR3 protein: CASSFLAGGTEQFF
J gene: TRBJ2-3; V gene: TRBV7-9; CDR3 protein: CASSLATWTASETDTQYF
J gene: TRBJ2-3; V gene: TRBV12-3/TRBV12-4; CDR3 protein: CASRSGSGGVTDTQYF
J gene: TRBJ2-5; V gene: TRBV7-2; CDR3 protein: CASSLPQGVQETQYF
J gene: TRBJ2-7; V gene: TRBV27; CDR3 protein: CASSPSRAGYEQYF
J gene: TRBJ2-1; V gene: TRBV5-1; CDR3 protein: CASSLAPGQYNEQFF
J gene: TRBJ2-3; V gene: TRBV12-3/TRBV12-4; CDR3 protein: CASSSARLDTQYF
J gene: TRBJ2-7; V gene: TRBV20-1; CDR3 protein: CSARPEGLVSNEQYF
J gene: TRBJ2-6; V gene: TRBV7-2; CDR3 protein: CASSISGANVLTF
J gene: TRBJ2-3; V gene: TRBV7-9; CDR3 protein: CASSPPVDSGAHTDTQYF
J gene: TRBJ2-7; V gene: TRBV7-9; CDR3 protein: CASSHQDRGTYEQYF
J gene: TRBJ1-5; V gene: TRBV15; CDR3 protein: CATSREGTTNQPQHF
J gene: TRBJ1-1; V gene: TRBV12-3/TRBV12-4; CDR3 protein: CASRGPGYTEAFF
J gene: TRBJ2-5; V gene: TRBV4-3; CDR3 protein: CASSQGQFQETQYF
J gene: TRBJ2-7; V gene: TRBV7-9; CDR3 protein: CASRRQAGDEQYF
J gene: TRBJ1-2; V gene: TRBV6-6; CDR3 protein: CASTDAGTEGNGYTF
J gene: TRBJ2-1; V gene: TRBV7-3; CDR3 protein: CASSSGRLNEQFF
J gene: TRBJ2-1; V gene: TRBV5-1; CDR3 protein: CASSLFDLLGNEQFF
J gene: TRBJ2-7; V gene: TRBV7-2; CDR3 protein: CASGGGGWDEQYF
J gene: TRBJ1-2; V gene: TRBV28; CDR3 protein: CASRPTGGEYYGYTF
J gene: TRBJ2-1; V gene: TRBV20-1; CDR3 protein: CSARDPDKMEQFF
J gene: TRBJ1-5; V gene: TRBV4-2; CDR3 protein: CASSQGTENQPQHF
J gene: TRBJ2-5; V gene: TRBV9; CDR3 protein: CASSVIPQGTKETQFF
J gene: TRBJ2-7; V gene: TRBV29-1; CDR3 protein: CSVHRGNEQYF